The 7 T cell receptor beta chains presented below share a single source sample, sequenced in a study of shared clonotypes between healthy human individuals. Sequenced by immunoSEQ multiplex PCR; TCRdb stores in-frame clones only, minus some. The table lists fewer than 1.6 million clones, approximately 98.5% of them singletons. The material sequenced was naive CD4+ T cells sorted from blood. Documented subset: CD45RA+ positively selected. The receptors were sampled from a man aged 25 to 40 in good health.

The chain is built from TRBV5-4 and TRBJ1-2; D gene ambiguous. The CDR3 loop spans 15 amino acids. V was shortened by 4 bases and J by 7 bases, with 20 bases between the two germline ends. Per the germline V gene, CDR1 is SGHNT and CDR2 is YYREEE (reference sequence). DNA for the CDR3: TGTGCCAGCAGCCGACCCCCAGGAGAAGTAGTTGGCTACACCTTC. This encodes CASSRPPGEVVGYTF. The whole variable domain, remainder taken from reference TRBV5-4 and TRBJ1-2, is ETGVTQSPTHLIKTRGQQVTLRCSSQSGHNTVSWYQQALGQGPQFIFQYYREEENGRGNFPPRFSGLQFPNYSSELNVNALELDDSALYLCASSRPPGEVVGYTFGSGTRLTVV.

This rearrangement joins TRBV6-5 to TRBJ2-3, with 8 nucleotides matching TRBD2. Germline CDR1 reads MNHEY; CDR2 reads SVGAGI. V shed 8 bases, J shed 3 bases, and the junction held 7 bases outside the gene matches. The CDR3 is 14 amino acids. The CDR3 here is CASESGRKTDTQYF. CDR3 DNA: TGTGCCAGCGAAAGCGGGAGAAAGACAGATACGCAGTATTTT.

The rearrangement links TRBV7-9 to TRBJ2-3; no clear D gene. Germline CDR1 and CDR2: SEHNR and FQNEAQ (reference sequence). Trimming removed 4 bases from V and 4 bases from J, with 12 bases in between. The CDR3 has 14 amino acids. The CDR3 loop is CASSSSFRADTQYF. The CDR3 nucleotides are TGTGCCAGCAGCTCGTCCTTTCGAGCAGATACGCAGTATTTT.

The rearrangement uses TRBV29-1 and TRBJ2-7; D gene ambiguous. The CDR3 length is 13 residues. The V gene lost 4 bases and the J gene lost 2 bases, with 12 bases spanning the gap. Germline V gene sequence: CDR1 SQVTM, CDR2 ANQGSEA. The CDR3 spells CSVGVASAYEQYF. CDR3 nucleotide sequence: TGCAGCGTTGGGGTGGCATCTGCCTACGAGCAGTACTTC.

In this sample, this clone turned up once. The J gene is TRBJ1-2, the V gene TRBV5-4; D not resolved. CDR3 size: 15 residues. The germline CDR1 and CDR2 sequences are SGHNT and YYREEE (reference sequence). Trimming removed 3 bases from V and 5 bases from J, with 17 bases in between. CDR3 DNA sequence: TGTGCCAGCAGCTATTACACGCCGCCCCTATATGGCTACACCTTC. Residues: CASSYYTPPLYGYTF.

The chain links TRBV10-3 to TRBJ2-3; possible D gene TRBD1, 5 bases. There are 13 residues in the CDR3. CDR1 and CDR2 from the germline V gene are ENHRY and SYGVKD. V was pared by 4 bases and J by 2 bases, with 7 bases between. CDR3 DNA sequence: TGTGCCATCAGTGGCAGGGACACAGATACGCAGTATTTT. Translation gives CAISGRDTDTQYF.

The chain carries TRBV7-9 and TRBJ1-1; no clear D gene. Germline V gives CDR1 SEHNR, CDR2 FQNEAQ (reference sequence). The V end lost 7 bases, the J end lost 1 base, and 7 bases lay between the germline ends. The CDR3 has 12 amino acids. CDR3 DNA: TGTGCCAGCAATGGAGCGAACACTGAAGCTTTCTTT. Translation: CASNGANTEAFF.